The 7 T cell receptor beta chains in this list originate from one sample, sequenced in a study of OX40 agonist ivuxolimab in advanced cancers. Generated by immunoSEQ multiplex PCR, the TCRdb table keeps only in-frame clones and is missing some. The sample comprises more than 100,000 clones, 75% to 90% of which are singletons, and about 0.55% rests with the top ten. Here the sequenced sample was CD4+ or CD8+ T cells sorted from blood, taken in a trial of the OX40 agonist ivuxolimab. All receptors come from an adult with an advanced solid tumor such as melanoma, head and neck, liver or kidney cancer.

The J gene is TRBJ2-3, the V gene TRBV7-3; 10 bases are shared with TRBD2. CDR1 is SGHTA, CDR2 FQGTGA, per germline. The CDR3 is made up of 18 amino acids. The junction had 11 bases not matched to a gene; V was cut back by 5 bases and J by 0 bases. The CDR3 spells CASSRVAGGQGSTDTQYF. The CDR3 nucleotides are TGTGCCAGCAGCAGAGTAGCGGGGGGCCAGGGGAGCACAGATACGCAGTATTTT. The full variable domain, completed using reference TRBV7-3 and TRBJ2-3, is GAGVSQTPSNKVTEKGKYVELRCDPISGHTALYWYRQSLGQGPEFLIYFQGTGAADDSGLPNDRFFAVRPEGSVSTLKIQRTERGDSAVYLCASSRVAGGQGSTDTQYFGPGTRLTVL.

This chain connects TRBV19 to TRBJ1-1; maybe TRBD1 (6 bases). The CDR3 loop spans 15 amino acids. Germline V CDR1 and CDR2: LNHDA, SQIVND (reference sequence). Trimming took 6 bases from V and 2 from J, leaving 16 bases between them. The CDR3 reads CASRGRGDGNTEAFF. The CDR3 DNA reads as TGTGCCAGTAGGGGGAGGGGGGACGGCAACACTGAAGCTTTCTTT.

The chain carries TRBV6-5 and TRBJ2-5; D may correspond to TRBD1 or TRBD2 (5 bases each). Germline-derived CDR1 and CDR2 are MNHEY and SVGAGI. V was shortened by 6 bases and J by 5 bases, with 13 bases between the two germline ends. The CDR3 consists of 13 residues. The CDR3 DNA is TGTGCCAGCAGCTGGGGACCTCAGGAGACCCAGTACTTC. As protein: CASSWGPQETQYF.

The chain is built from TRBV6-5 and TRBJ1-2, with a possible D match to TRBD1 (6 bases). Germline V gives CDR1 MNHEY, CDR2 SVGAGI. The CDR3 extends over 15 amino acids. The V and J ends lost 10 bases and 0 bases respectively, with 18 bases between them. The CDR3 loop is CATRTGGRSNYGYTF. CDR3 bases: TGTGCCACCCGTACGGGGGGCCGCTCTAACTATGGCTACACCTTC.

The chain uses TRBV2 and TRBJ1-2; 9 bases map to TRBD1. CDR1 SNHLY and CDR2 FYNNEI come from the germline V gene. Trimming cost V 5 bases and J 8 bases; bases outside gene matches: 3. This CDR3 is 12 amino acids long. The DNA for the CDR3 is TGTGCCAGCAGTTGGGACAGGGAGGGCTACACCTTC. This gives the protein CASSWDREGYTF.

The chain is built from TRBV6-5 and TRBJ2-7; D is perhaps TRBD1 (5 bases). CDR1 and CDR2 (germline): MNHEY, SVGAGI. Between the trimmed V and J ends, which lost 4 bases and 0 bases, there was a span of 13 bases. The CDR3 length is 15 residues. As DNA, the CDR3 is TGTGCCAGCAGTTCGGACACAGGCCGCTCCTACGAGCAGTACTTC. This encodes CASSSDTGRSYEQYF.

The chain has TRBV6-1 and TRBJ1-2; 10 bases map to TRBD1. The CDR3 consists of 15 residues. The V gene end was trimmed by 5 bases and the J gene end by 5 bases; junction bases not matched to a gene: 8. Germline V gene sequence: CDR1 MNHNS, CDR2 SASEGT. CDR3 DNA sequence: TGTGCCAGCAGTAAAGACAGGGGGCAGGGTTATGGCTACACCTTC. This translates into CASSKDRGQGYGYTF.